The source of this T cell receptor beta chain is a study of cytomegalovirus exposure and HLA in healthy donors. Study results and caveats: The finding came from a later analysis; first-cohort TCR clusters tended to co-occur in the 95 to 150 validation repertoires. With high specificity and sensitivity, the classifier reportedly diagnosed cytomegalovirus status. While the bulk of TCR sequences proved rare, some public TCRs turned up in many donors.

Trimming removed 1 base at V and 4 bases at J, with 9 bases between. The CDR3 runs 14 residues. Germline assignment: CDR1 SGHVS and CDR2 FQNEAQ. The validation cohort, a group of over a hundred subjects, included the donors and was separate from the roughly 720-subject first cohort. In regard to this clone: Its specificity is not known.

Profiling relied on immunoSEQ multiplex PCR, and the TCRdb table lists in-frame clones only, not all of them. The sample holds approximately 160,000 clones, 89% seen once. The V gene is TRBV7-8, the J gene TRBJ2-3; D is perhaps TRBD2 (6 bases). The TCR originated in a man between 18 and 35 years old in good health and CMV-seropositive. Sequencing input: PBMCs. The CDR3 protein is CASSLEPGADTQYF. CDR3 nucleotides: TGTGCCAGCAGCTTAGAGCCGGGAGCAGATACGCAGTATTTT.